The rows below give T cell receptor beta chains drawn from one sample of a study of tumor and adjacent non-tumor tissue in lung cancer. Each CDR3 protein is one row after TCRdb ran MiXCR on the multiplex PCR reads. The sample yields around 80,000 distinct CDR3 sequences, over 60% seen once. Sequencing input: distant non-tumor lung tissue. The receptor set was obtained from a man between 65 and 85 years old with non-small cell lung cancer. Both conserved end residues are part of each CDR3. Fields, in order: CDR3 length, V gene, CDR3 protein.

length: 15
V: TRBV11-3
CDR3: CASSPRHGATDTEYF

length: 17
V: TRBV4-1
CDR3: CASSRLRDRGRGEKLFF

length: 20
V: TRBV10-3
CDR3: CAISEGIAGGPRSGANVLTF

length: 13
V: TRBV5-5
CDR3: CARSLNLNTEAFF

length: 15
V: TRBV6-5
CDR3: CISSYTGRGLGETFF

length: 12
V: TRBV6-2/TRBV6-3
CDR3: CASSYVVGEQFF

length: 14
V: TRBV28
CDR3: CASRSGGANERLFF

length: 14
V: TRBV5-4
CDR3: CASKTGVDTGEVFF

length: 16
V: TRBV14
CDR3: CASSHTGATHFNEQFF

length: 13
V: TRBV5-1
CDR3: CASSFSWNTEAFF

length: 16
V: TRBV24-1
CDR3: CATSDSGGKVDQPQHF